The text below deals with one T cell receptor beta chain. Its antigen is still unknown. Profiled with immunoSEQ multiplex PCR; TCRdb holds only in-frame clones, not every one. The sample shows around 7,100 clones, around 80% of them seen only once. From germline, CDR1 is MNHNS and CDR2 SASEGT. The V and J ends lost 6 bases and 4 bases respectively, with 12 bases between them. The CDR3 sequence is 13 residues long. These data are taken from a study of PD-1 blockade in classical Hodgkin lymphoma. Study-level findings and limits: By C4D1, diversity of CD4+ TCRs had risen significantly, whereas that of CD8+ TCRs had not. Newly diagnosed and completely responding patients shared comparable baseline diversity. Before treatment, TCR diversity in newly diagnosed patients was reportedly lower than in healthy donors.

All patients relapsed after autologous stem cell transplantation, and brentuximab vedotin exposure varied. This TCR was recovered from a human donor with classical Hodgkin lymphoma. Sequences were derived from peripheral blood mononuclear cells (PBMCs), sampled at baseline. The chain links TRBV6-1 to TRBJ1-1; tentative D call: TRBD1 (6 bases). The DNA of the CDR3 is TGTGCCAGCAGGGACAGACCCTCCACTGAAGCTTTCTTT. Protein: CASRDRPSTEAFF.